Shown below are 7 T cell receptor beta chains from a single sample sequenced in a study of blood T cells in healthy people across ages. The second PCR ran about 6 to 12 cycles with a sample-barcoded 5' primer and J-beta primers. In TCRdb, the 5' RACE reads were re-called with MiXCR into one record per CDR3 protein. The sample gives about 1,400,000 distinct CDR3 sequences, 55% to 75% of which show up once; 6.5% to 8.5% is in the top ten. Sequenced sample: blood. The receptor source for this set is a man younger than 35 in good health.

The J gene is TRBJ2-7, the V gene TRBV20-1; 7 positions match TRBD2. There are 14 residues in the CDR3. The germline gives CDR1 DFQATT, CDR2 SNEGSKA (reference sequence). After removal of 1 base from V and 0 bases from J, the junction contained 3 bases not matched to a gene. Here the CDR3 reads CSARGSGGSYEQYF. Here the CDR3 DNA reads TGCAGTGCTAGAGGTTCGGGAGGCTCCTACGAGCAGTACTTC.

The rearrangement links TRBV3-1 to TRBJ2-5; D is ambiguous. The V gene's germline CDR1 is LGHDT and CDR2 YNNKEL (reference sequence). The CDR3 runs 12 residues. V lost 1 base and J 11 bases, leaving 11 bases between the germline ends. CDR3 sequence: CASSQVSHGQYF. In DNA form, the CDR3 reads TGTGCCAGCAGCCAAGTCTCACATGGGCAGTACTTC.

This clonotype has more than one count but fewer than ten. CDR3 sequence: CASSLNPGTGRYEQYF. CDR3 DNA sequence: TGCGCCAGCAGCTTGAACCCCGGGACAGGGAGATACGAGCAGTACTTC. This chain uses TRBV5-1 with TRBJ2-7; 9 bases agree with TRBD1. V shed 1 base, J shed 4 bases, and the junction held 9 bases outside the gene matches. Germline V gene sequence: CDR1 SGHRS, CDR2 YFSETQ. This CDR3 spans 16 amino acids. The full variable domain, its missing parts supplied by reference TRBV5-1 and TRBJ2-7, is KAGVTQTPRYLIKTRGQQVTLSCSPISGHRSVSWYQQTPGQGLQFLFEYFSETQRNKGNFPGRFSGRQFSNSRSEMNVSTLELGDSALYLCASSLNPGTGRYEQYFGPGTRLTVT.

The J gene is TRBJ2-7, the V gene TRBV4-1, with D possibly being TRBD1 (5 bases). CDR1 MGHRA and CDR2 YSYEKL come from the germline V gene. The V end was cut by 1 base, the J end by 0 bases, with 16 bases between. The CDR3 spans 17 residues. DNA of the CDR3: TGCGCCAGCAGCCAAGCCGACAGTTCCAGTAGCTCCTACGAGCAGTACTTC. This sequence encodes CASSQADSSSSSYEQYF.

This rearrangement joins TRBV20-1 to TRBJ2-1, with TRBD2 matching over 10 bases. The DNA end is a closer match to TRBJ2-7, so the J assignment may be wrong. The CDR3 consists of 14 residues. Per germline, CDR1 DFQATT and CDR2 SNEGSKA (reference sequence). CDR3 amino acids: CSALAGADYNEQYF. Written as DNA, the CDR3 is TGCAGTGCCCTAGCGGGAGCCGACTACAATGAGCAGTACTTC.

J is TRBJ2-3 and V is TRBV11-2; no clear D gene. The germline V and J ends were trimmed by 4 bases and 4 bases, with 9 bases remaining between them. CDR3 size: 13 residues. The germline CDR1 and CDR2 sequences are SGHAT and FQNNGV. The CDR3 DNA follows: TGTGCCAGCAGCTCCTCCCTATCAGATACGCAGTATTTT. Encoded protein: CASSSSLSDTQYF.

This clonotype was seen repeatedly, ten times or more. The rearrangement joins TRBV4-1 to TRBJ1-2; D is unclear. The CDR3 loop spans 12 amino acids. Germline-derived CDR1 and CDR2 are MGHRA and YSYEKL. V lost 3 bases and J 2 bases, leaving 4 bases between the germline ends. In DNA form, the CDR3 reads TGCGCCAGCAGCCATGGGAACTATGGCTACACCTTC. This translates into CASSHGNYGYTF.